A selection of T cell receptor beta chains follows, all from one sample in a study of blood T cell repertoires in COVID-19. Some clones are missing from TCRdb's copy, which holds only in-frame ones; the method was immunoSEQ multiplex PCR. The repertoire consists of a few hundred thousand clones, with 88% occurring once and the leading ten covering roughly 0.8%. The material sequenced was peripheral blood. Receptors were obtained from a woman aged 25-40 years with acute or convalescent COVID-19. Both conserved end residues are part of each CDR3. The order of the fields is V gene, D gene, J gene, clone size, CDR3 length, CDR3 protein, CDR3 DNA. D genes are given only for firm matches. Rows give clone size only sometimes, using once, few, many, or a class for an expanded clone.

TRBV5-1	-	TRBJ2-7	-	13	CASSLGDLYEQYF	TGCGCCAGCAGCTTGGGAGATCTCTACGAGCAGTACTTC
TRBV5-1	TRBD2	TRBJ2-1	-	16	CASRLAGVRSYNEQFF	TGCGCCAGCAGACTAGCGGGAGTCAGGTCCTACAATGAGCAGTTCTTC
TRBV19	TRBD1	TRBJ1-5	-	11	CASSPGQAQHF	TGTGCCAGTAGCCCGGGACAGGCCCAGCATTTT
TRBV6-2/TRBV6-3	TRBD2	TRBJ2-7	-	15	CASSSRGTSGRRAYF	TGTGCCAGCAGTTCCCGGGGGACTAGCGGGAGGCGGGCGTACTTC
TRBV3-1/TRBV3-2	TRBD1	TRBJ1-1	once	14	CASSQGQGGTEAFF	TGTGCCAGCAGCCAGGGACAGGGAGGAACTGAAGCTTTCTTT
TRBV7-2	TRBD2	TRBJ2-1	-	16	CASSADSGRNYNEQFF	TGTGCCAGCAGCGCCGATAGCGGGAGAAACTACAATGAGCAGTTCTTC
TRBV29-1	-	TRBJ1-1	once	14	CSVEQTAWNTEAFF	TGCAGCGTGGAACAGACAGCTTGGAACACTGAAGCTTTCTTT
TRBV7-9	-	TRBJ2-7	-	14	CASSLSALPYEQYF	TGTGCCAGCAGCTTAAGCGCCCTACCCTACGAGCAGTACTTC
TRBV7-8	-	TRBJ1-6	few	15	CASSLSSSYNSPLHF	TGTGCCAGCAGCTTGTCTAGCTCCTATAATTCACCCCTCCACTTT
TRBV15	TRBD1	TRBJ1-2	-	16	CATSSRQGQLLYGYTF	TGTGCCACCAGCAGCCGACAGGGACAGTTACTCTATGGCTACACCTTC
TRBV6-5	TRBD2	TRBJ2-3	once	15	CASRLPGLGPDTQYF	TGTGCCAGCAGGCTACCGGGACTAGGACCAGATACGCAGTATTTT
TRBV27	TRBD1	TRBJ2-1	-	17	CASSKPRDRGHLNEQFF	TGTGCCAGCAGCAAACCTAGAGACAGGGGGCATTTGAATGAGCAGTTCTTC
TRBV2	-	TRBJ2-7	-	15	CASSERETNSYEQYF	TGTGCCAGCAGTGAACGGGAGACTAACTCCTACGAGCAGTACTTC
TRBV7-9	TRBD2	TRBJ2-1	-	13	CASPGGVAGSQFF	TGTGCCAGCCCCGGGGGGGTAGCGGGATCCCAGTTCTTC
TRBV27	-	TRBJ2-5	-	14	CASSLTRRQETQYF	TGTGCCAGCAGTTTAACCCGTAGACAAGAGACCCAGTACTTC
TRBV19	-	TRBJ2-1	-	13	CASKGLWDNEQFF	TGTGCCAGTAAGGGGTTATGGGACAATGAGCAGTTCTTC
TRBV13	TRBD2	TRBJ2-7	-	15	CASSLGTSGMYEQYF	TGTGCCAGCAGCTTAGGGACTAGCGGGATGTACGAGCAGTACTTC
TRBV6-2/TRBV6-3	TRBD2	TRBJ2-7	-	15	CASSATGTSANEQYF	TGTGCCAGCAGTGCAACCGGGACTAGTGCCAACGAGCAGTACTTC
TRBV6-5	TRBD1	TRBJ2-5	-	14	CASSLGQGAETQYF	TGTGCCAGCAGCCTAGGACAGGGGGCAGAGACCCAGTACTTC
TRBV12-3/TRBV12-4	-	TRBJ2-1	-	12	CASSPAAYEQFF	TGTGCCAGCAGTCCAGCGGCCTATGAGCAGTTCTTC
TRBV6-2/TRBV6-3	-	TRBJ2-5	-	14	CASSATGSQETQYF	TGTGCCAGCAGTGCCACAGGTTCACAAGAGACCCAGTACTTC
TRBV30	-	TRBJ2-7	-	17	CAWSLVSPRGSTYEQYF	TGTGCCTGGAGTCTTGTTTCTCCGAGAGGGAGCACGTACGAGCAGTACTTC
TRBV5-8	-	TRBJ1-1	-	15	CASSLGPGMNTEAFF	TGTGCCAGCAGCTTGGGGCCGGGGATGAACACTGAAGCTTTCTTT
TRBV10-1	-	TRBJ2-1	-	14	CASSESQSVAEQFF	TGCGCCAGCAGTGAGTCGCAGTCCGTGGCTGAGCAGTTCTTC
TRBV19	-	TRBJ1-2	-	15	CASSHSGRGYYGYTF	TGTGCCAGTAGTCATTCCGGCAGAGGGTACTATGGCTACACCTTC
TRBV11-2	TRBD2	TRBJ2-7	-	15	CASSLARGSSYEQYF	TGTGCCAGCAGCTTAGCCCGCGGGAGCTCCTACGAGCAGTACTTC
TRBV7-2	TRBD2	TRBJ2-3	-	14	CASSLRRESITQYF	TGTGCCAGCAGCTTACGGCGGGAGAGTATTACGCAGTATTTT
TRBV7-8	TRBD1	TRBJ1-5	-	15	CASSLQTGGNQPQHF	TGTGCCAGCAGCTTACAGACAGGGGGTAATCAGCCCCAGCATTTT
TRBV11-3	TRBD2	TRBJ2-1	-	17	CASSLDLGGRANNEQFF	TGTGCCAGCAGCTTAGATCTGGGCGGGAGGGCCAACAATGAGCAGTTCTTC
TRBV2	TRBD2	TRBJ2-1	-	14	CAGAPGGSYNEQFF	TGTGCCGGGGCGCCGGGAGGGTCCTACAATGAGCAGTTCTTC
TRBV13	TRBD2	TRBJ2-7	-	14	CASSSGLAIHEQYF	TGTGCCAGCAGCTCGGGACTAGCGATCCACGAGCAGTACTTC
TRBV27	-	TRBJ1-1	once	14	CASKTRVLNTEAFF	TGTGCCAGCAAAACCAGGGTACTGAACACTGAAGCTTTCTTT
TRBV6-1	-	TRBJ1-2	-	14	CASSEVGRVGGYTF	TGTGCCAGCAGTGAAGTGGGGAGGGTTGGTGGCTACACCTTC
TRBV12-5	TRBD1	TRBJ1-2	-	16	CASGLVLGQGATGYTF	TGTGCTAGTGGTTTGGTCTTGGGACAGGGGGCGACTGGCTACACCTTC
TRBV7-9	-	TRBJ1-2	-	14	CASSLESRNYGYTF	TGTGCCAGCAGCTTAGAGAGCCGTAACTATGGCTACACCTTC
TRBV19	-	TRBJ1-5	-	16	CASRPQGFHSNQPQHF	TGTGCCAGTAGGCCACAGGGCTTCCATAGCAATCAGCCCCAGCATTTT
TRBV6-9	-	TRBJ2-1	-	13	CASLNKGLNEQFF	TGTGCCAGCCTAAACAAGGGGCTTAATGAGCAGTTCTTC
TRBV14	TRBD2	TRBJ2-1	-	16	CASSHLAGGPSNEQFF	TGTGCCAGCAGCCACCTAGCGGGAGGGCCCAGTAATGAGCAGTTCTTC
TRBV30	TRBD2	TRBJ2-5	-	14	CAWSGGRSKETQYF	TGTGCCTGGAGTGGCGGGAGGTCTAAAGAGACCCAGTACTTC
TRBV19	-	TRBJ2-5	-	14	CASSSGDTRQTQYF	TGTGCCAGTAGTAGCGGTGACACTAGACAGACCCAGTACTTC
TRBV29-1	TRBD1	TRBJ2-3	-	11	CSVGTADTQYF	TGCAGCGTGGGGACAGCAGATACGCAGTATTTT
TRBV10-3	TRBD2	TRBJ2-7	-	15	CAIMGLAGETYEQYF	TGTGCCATCATGGGCCTAGCGGGAGAAACCTACGAGCAGTACTTC
TRBV5-6	-	TRBJ2-7	-	16	CASSLGIRGYSYEQYF	TGTGCCAGCAGCTTGGGTATTCGGGGATACTCCTACGAGCAGTACTTC
TRBV29-1	-	TRBJ2-7	-	12	CSGRWGRYEQYF	TGCAGCGGACGGTGGGGGAGGTACGAGCAGTACTTC
TRBV19	-	TRBJ2-1	-	16	CASSIGGQNAYNEQFF	TGTGCCAGTAGTATAGGCGGGCAGAATGCCTACAATGAGCAGTTCTTC
TRBV12-3/TRBV12-4	TRBD2	TRBJ2-3	-	13	CASSGGTTGTQYF	TGTGCCAGCAGCGGGGGGACTACCGGTACGCAGTATTTT
TRBV6-5	TRBD1	TRBJ1-6	-	14	CASEGTGGNSPLHF	TGTGCCAGTGAGGGGACAGGGGGTAATTCACCCCTCCACTTT
TRBV19	-	TRBJ1-5	many	12	CASTIPNQPQHF	TGTGCCAGTACCATCCCCAATCAGCCCCAGCATTTT
TRBV4-1	TRBD2	TRBJ2-2	few	17	CASSQEAGVLSTGELFF	TGCGCCAGCAGCCAAGAGGCGGGAGTTTTAAGCACCGGGGAGCTGTTTTTT
TRBV12-5	TRBD2	TRBJ2-1	-	18	CASGLGRLAGASYNEQFF	TGTGCTAGTGGTTTGGGTCGCCTAGCGGGAGCATCCTACAATGAGCAGTTCTTC
TRBV28	TRBD1	TRBJ1-5	-	14	CASSLTGGNQPQHF	TGTGCCAGCAGTTTAACAGGGGGCAATCAGCCCCAGCATTTT
TRBV30	TRBD2	TRBJ2-5	-	15	CAWSPFPGGQETQYF	TGTGCCTGGAGTCCCTTCCCGGGGGGCCAAGAGACCCAGTACTTC
TRBV27	TRBD1	TRBJ2-3	-	16	CASSFQTGASTDTQYF	TGTGCCAGCAGTTTTCAGACAGGGGCTAGCACAGATACGCAGTATTTT
TRBV11-3	-	TRBJ2-1	-	14	CASSLALAYNEQFF	TGTGCCAGCAGCTTAGCACTAGCCTACAATGAGCAGTTCTTC
TRBV10-3	TRBD1	TRBJ2-5	-	15	CAISEGTGDGETQYF	TGTGCCATCAGTGAGGGGACAGGGGACGGGGAGACCCAGTACTTC
TRBV6-1	TRBD1	TRBJ1-4	-	14	CASSEADRGQKLFF	TGTGCCAGCAGTGAGGCAGACAGGGGGCAAAAACTGTTTTTT
TRBV2	-	TRBJ1-2	-	14	CASSEIGGVYGYTF	TGTGCCAGCAGTGAAATCGGGGGAGTCTATGGCTACACCTTC
TRBV11-3	-	TRBJ1-2	-	14	CASSLSRSYAGYTF	TGTGCCAGCAGCTTAAGCAGGTCCTATGCTGGCTACACCTTC
TRBV6-6	TRBD2	TRBJ2-2	-	18	CASSPYLAGVGTTGELFF	TGTGCCAGCAGTCCCTATCTAGCGGGAGTTGGTACCACCGGGGAGCTGTTTTTT